The subject of this entry is one T cell receptor beta chain. The CDR3 is 14 amino acids. V lost 1 base and J 1 base, leaving 8 bases between the germline ends. Germline V CDR1 and CDR2: SGHRS, YFSETQ. TCRdb passed the 5' RACE reads through MiXCR, listing each CDR3 protein once. The sample lists 45,000 to 70,000 distinct CDR3 sequences; roughly 28% were seen once. The rearrangement links TRBV5-1 to TRBJ1-1; D is undetermined. Specimen: tumor-infiltrating memory CD4+ T cells sorted from the breast tumor. Stated subset: memory CD4+ T cells, CD4+CD45RO+CD25-. The source of this sequence is a female donor with breast cancer. The CDR3 DNA reads TGCGCCAGCAGCTTGATGGCGGCGAACACTGAAGCTTTCTTT. Its translation: CASSLMAANTEAFF.